This is a list of T cell receptor beta chains from one sample in a study of T cell repertoires in cytomegalovirus infection. Each CDR3 protein gets one entry after TCRdb re-called the reads with MiXCR. The sample yields 150,000 to 160,000 distinct CDR3 sequences, roughly a quarter seen once. The specimen was PBMCs. The receptors here all came from a human donor in good health (CMV status not recorded). Some clones in this sample may be carry-over from other donors' samples. Both conserved end residues are trimmed from each CDR3. The order of the fields is V gene, J gene, CDR3 protein.

>TRBV29-1|TRBJ2-1
SVGARVAVENEQF
>TRBV20-1|TRBJ2-5
SASLLGFQETQY
>TRBV7-8|TRBJ1-2
ASSPERVVRNYGYT
>TRBV20-1|TRBJ1-1
SARNSLRFTEAF
>TRBV7-9|TRBJ2-4
ASSEGGEDIQY
>TRBV7-2|TRBJ1-1
ASSINTEAF
>TRBV7-9|TRBJ2-1
ASSLDQSGRANEQF
>TRBV6-2/TRBV6-3|TRBJ2-3
ASSLGDGRTDTQY
>TRBV6-2/TRBV6-3|TRBJ2-1
ASTYDRGSYNEQF
>TRBV28|TRBJ2-3
ASSGGLAMSTDTQY
>TRBV3-1|TRBJ2-5
ASSQVDQETQY
>TRBV7-2|TRBJ2-7
ASSSPAARSYEQY
>TRBV5-4|TRBJ2-1
ASSFSGGVQGEQF
>TRBV7-2|TRBJ2-7
ASSPSPTLYEQY
>TRBV2|TRBJ2-7
ASRPGQGTYEQY
>TRBV6-2/TRBV6-3|TRBJ2-7
ASSRAGEGASYEQY
>TRBV7-2|TRBJ2-7
ASSLEGRGTSGLK
>TRBV6-2/TRBV6-3|TRBJ2-7
ASSYASQTYEQY
>TRBV7-2|TRBJ2-7
ASSLREAQGQY
>TRBV29-1|TRBJ1-2
SARTGQDYGYT
>TRBV28|TRBJ2-1
ASRRRGGLYNEQF
>TRBV4-3|TRBJ2-2
ASSQETSGSANTGELF
>TRBV4-1|TRBJ2-5
ASSLLLGETQY
>TRBV7-2|TRBJ2-6
ASSLGNSGANVLT
>TRBV12-3/TRBV12-4|TRBJ2-1
ASTSANEQF
>TRBV28|TRBJ1-1
ASSLARGGNTEAF